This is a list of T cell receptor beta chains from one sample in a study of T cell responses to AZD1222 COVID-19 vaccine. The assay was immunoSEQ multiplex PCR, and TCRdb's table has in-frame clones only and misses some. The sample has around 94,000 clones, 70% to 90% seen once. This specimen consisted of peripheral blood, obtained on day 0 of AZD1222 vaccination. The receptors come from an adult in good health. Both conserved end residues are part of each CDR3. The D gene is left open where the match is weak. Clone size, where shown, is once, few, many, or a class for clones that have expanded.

CDR3 protein: CATSRDGGSYGYTF
CDR3 DNA: TGTGCCACCAGCAGAGATGGGGGTAGCTATGGCTACACCTTC
J gene: TRBJ1-2
V gene: TRBV15
clone size: -
D gene: -

CDR3 protein: CASMGTERETQYF
CDR3 DNA: TGTGCCAGTATGGGGACAGAGAGGGAGACCCAGTACTTC
J gene: TRBJ2-5
V gene: TRBV19
clone size: -
D gene: TRBD1

CDR3 protein: CASRLTAEGQAPTNKFNQPQHF
CDR3 DNA: TGTGCAAGTCGCTTAACCGCCGAGGGACAGGCGCCGACGAATAAGTTCAATCAGCCCCAGCATTTT
J gene: TRBJ1-5
V gene: TRBV12-2
clone size: -
D gene: -

CDR3 protein: CASSQNRNGYTF
CDR3 DNA: TGTGCCAGCAGCCAGAACCGGAATGGCTACACCTTC
J gene: TRBJ1-2
V gene: TRBV3-1/TRBV3-2
clone size: -
D gene: -

CDR3 protein: CASSRTGGTEAFF
CDR3 DNA: TGTGCCAGTAGTCGGACAGGGGGCACTGAAGCTTTCTTT
J gene: TRBJ1-1
V gene: TRBV19
clone size: -
D gene: TRBD1

CDR3 protein: CASSQWGGRIQETQYF
CDR3 DNA: TGTGCCAGCAGCCAATGGGGGGGCCGAATCCAAGAGACCCAGTACTTC
J gene: TRBJ2-5
V gene: TRBV14
clone size: -
D gene: -

CDR3 protein: CASSESGTHGYTF
CDR3 DNA: TGTGCCAGCAGTGAATCAGGGACGCATGGCTACACCTTC
J gene: TRBJ1-2
V gene: TRBV2
clone size: -
D gene: -

CDR3 protein: CASSEARTLSSYEQYF
CDR3 DNA: TGTGCCAGCAGTGAAGCCCGGACACTGAGCTCCTACGAGCAGTACTTC
J gene: TRBJ2-7
V gene: TRBV6-1
clone size: once
D gene: -

CDR3 protein: CASSAVGFTGELFF
CDR3 DNA: TGTGCCAGCAGCGCCGTGGGTTTCACCGGGGAGCTGTTTTTT
J gene: TRBJ2-2
V gene: TRBV6-4
clone size: -
D gene: -

CDR3 protein: CSVTPGGGPGNTIYF
CDR3 DNA: TGCAGCGTTACGCCCGGCGGGGGGCCTGGAAACACCATATATTTT
J gene: TRBJ1-3
V gene: TRBV29-1
clone size: once
D gene: -

CDR3 protein: CASSIGTVNTEAFF
CDR3 DNA: TGTGCCAGCAGCATCGGGACGGTGAACACTGAAGCTTTCTTT
J gene: TRBJ1-1
V gene: TRBV7-9
clone size: -
D gene: -

CDR3 protein: CASSPMRLGSYNSPLHF
CDR3 DNA: TGTGCCAGCTCACCAATGAGGTTGGGCTCCTATAATTCACCCCTCCACTTT
J gene: TRBJ1-6
V gene: TRBV18
clone size: -
D gene: -

CDR3 protein: CAWSVKGGNYEQYF
CDR3 DNA: TGTGCCTGGAGTGTGAAGGGGGGTAACTACGAGCAGTACTTC
J gene: TRBJ2-7
V gene: TRBV30
clone size: few
D gene: -

CDR3 protein: CASSQSGGVGNQPQHF
CDR3 DNA: TGCGCCAGCAGTCAATCGGGGGGGGTGGGCAATCAGCCCCAGCATTTT
J gene: TRBJ1-5
V gene: TRBV23-1
clone size: once
D gene: -

CDR3 protein: CASSLTGRNEKLFF
CDR3 DNA: TGCGCCAGCAGCTTGACAGGGCGTAATGAAAAACTGTTTTTT
J gene: TRBJ1-4
V gene: TRBV5-1
clone size: -
D gene: -

CDR3 protein: CASSSSGNTQYF
CDR3 DNA: TGTGCCAGCAGCTCCTCTGGGAATACGCAGTATTTT
J gene: TRBJ2-3
V gene: TRBV7-9
clone size: -
D gene: -